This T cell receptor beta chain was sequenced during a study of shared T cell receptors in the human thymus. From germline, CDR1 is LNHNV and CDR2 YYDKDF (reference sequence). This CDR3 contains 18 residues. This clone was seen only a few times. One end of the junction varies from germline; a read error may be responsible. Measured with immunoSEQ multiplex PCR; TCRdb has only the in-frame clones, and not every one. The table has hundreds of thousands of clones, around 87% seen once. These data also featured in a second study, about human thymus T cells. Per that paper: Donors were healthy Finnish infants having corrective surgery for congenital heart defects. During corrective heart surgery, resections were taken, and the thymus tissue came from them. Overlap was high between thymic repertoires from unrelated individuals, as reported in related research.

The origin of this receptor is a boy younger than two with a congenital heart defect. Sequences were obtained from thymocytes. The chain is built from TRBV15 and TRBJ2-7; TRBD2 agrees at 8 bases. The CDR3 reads CATSRRGRREATSYGQYF. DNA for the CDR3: TGTGCCACCAGCAGGAGGGGTCGGCGGGAGGCCACCTCCTACGGGCAGTACTTC.